This TCR beta chain was captured in a study of vaccination and CD4 T cells after COVID-19. Treatment meaning: approximately nine-day PBMC culture with coronavirus spike peptide pools or control peptides (ViraFEST assay). Half-medium changes with fresh IL-2 medium occurred on days 3 and 7. Scientists ran DNA taken from cultured CD4+ T cells through the Oncomine TCR Beta short-read assay for sequencing. TCRdb called the PCR reads again in MiXCR, with one record for every CDR3 protein. The table has about 21,000 distinct CDR3 sequences, 50% to 70% seen once. The ends lost 1 base at V and 7 bases at J; junction bases unmatched: 5. Germline V gene lookup returns CDR1 SEHNR and CDR2 FQNEAQ (reference sequence). The CDR3 is 15 residues long. Study-level results: The cohort comprised relatively few convalescent patients, and no early post-infection timepoints were analyzed.

To note about this clonotype: The antigen remains unidentified.

The material was CD4+ T cells from blood, cultured in vitro, obtained after SARS-CoV-2 vaccination. This chain uses TRBV7-9 with TRBJ2-1, with TRBD2 matching 9 bases. The TCR comes from a human donor who had recovered from COVID-19. The CDR3 spells CASSLGGRAANEQFF. CDR3 in DNA: TGTGCCAGCAGCTTAGGCGGGAGGGCCGCGAATGAGCAGTTCTTC.